Sequencing of this TCR beta chain was carried out in a study of identical twins. Note on this clonotype: Its antigen is unidentified.

Regarding the study as a whole: Cross-sectional statistical analysis, not tracking of the same donors, underpinned the conclusions.

TCRdb re-called the 5' RACE reads through MiXCR, storing one row per CDR3 protein. The profile covers 1.5 million to 2 million distinct CDR3 sequences, with roughly a third appearing a single time and approximately 0.25% taken by the ten largest. The sequenced sample was cord blood. This TCR derives from a newborn girl in good health.

CDR3 DNA: TGTGCCAGCAGGGCAGGGTCGTCGAATGAAAAACTGTTTTTT. Encoded protein: CASRAGSSNEKLFF. The chain joins TRBV2 to TRBJ1-4; TRBD1 might be the D (5 bases). CDR1 SNHLY and CDR2 FYNNEI come from the germline V gene. The CDR3 runs to 14 residues. V lost 6 bases and J lost 5, with 13 bases in between.